Below are 2 T cell receptor beta chains sequenced from a single sample in a study of radiotherapy plus CTLA-4 blockade in lung cancer. Profiled with immunoSEQ multiplex PCR; TCRdb holds only in-frame clones, not every one. The sample records around 90,000 clones, approximately 83% being singletons. The sequences come from peripheral blood, collected from a patient treated with radiotherapy plus ipilimumab. The receptors originated from a human donor with non-small cell lung cancer who had stable disease on radiotherapy plus ipilimumab.

The rearrangement links TRBV5-1 to TRBJ2-2; 11 positions match TRBD1. Losses at the gene ends were 3 bases for V and 2 bases for J; bases not matched to a gene: 3. The CDR3 loop spans 16 amino acids. Germline V gene data show CDR1 as SGHRS and CDR2 as YFSETQ. CDR3 coding DNA: TGCGCCAGCAGCTCCCGGACAGGGGGCAACACCGGGGAGCTGTTTTTT. Translation gives CASSSRTGGNTGELFF.

This clone was recorded once. The chain recombines TRBV30 with TRBJ2-7, with D perhaps being TRBD1 or TRBD2 (6 bases each). The CDR3 runs to 15 residues. V was clipped by 0 bases and J by 4 bases, with 16 bases between them. In germline, CDR1 is GTSNPN, CDR2 SVGIG (reference sequence). The CDR3 DNA sequence: TGTGCCTGGAGTGTAAGGGGGGAGTTGAGGTACGAGCAGTACTTC. Protein: CAWSVRGELRYEQYF.